What follows are 9 T cell receptor beta chains derived from one specimen sequenced in a study of blood T cell repertoires in COVID-19. TCRdb keeps only in-frame clones here, not all; method: immunoSEQ multiplex PCR. The repertoire holds roughly 150,000 clones, roughly four fifths seen once, with about 4% in the top ten. Sequencing used peripheral blood. These receptors were taken from a woman of 80 years or more with acute or convalescent COVID-19.

The chain employs TRBV6-1 and TRBJ1-2, with D tentatively TRBD1 (6 bases). The germline CDR1 and CDR2 sequences are MNHNS and SASEGT. The CDR3 contains 14 residues. The V gene lost 0 bases and the J gene lost 6 bases, with 11 bases spanning the gap. The CDR3 DNA follows: TGTGCCAGCAGTGAAGCGCAAGGGGGGGATGGCTACACCTTC. This sequence encodes CASSEAQGGDGYTF.

The gene calls are TRBV6-6 and TRBJ1-1; tentative D call: TRBD1 (6 bases). Germline-derived CDR1 and CDR2 are MNHNY and SVGAGI (reference sequence). Trimming shortened V by 5 bases and J by 1 base, and 11 bases separated the two germline ends. The CDR3 sequence is 14 residues long. The CDR3 DNA reads as TGTGCCAGCAGTCCAGCGACAGGGAACACTGAAGCTTTCTTT. It is translated as CASSPATGNTEAFF.

The chain joins TRBV28 to TRBJ1-5; 9 nucleotides align to TRBD1. With V trimmed by 6 bases and J by 4 bases, 7 bases remained unmatched. In germline, CDR1 is MDHEN, CDR2 SYDVKM. This CDR3 spans 15 amino acids. Here the CDR3 reads CASRHRDRENQPQHF. The CDR3 coding sequence is TGTGCCAGCAGGCACCGGGACAGGGAAAATCAGCCCCAGCATTTT. Looking up the rest from reference TRBV28 and TRBJ1-5 gives the full variable domain: DVKVTQSSRYLVKRTGEKVFLECVQDMDHENMFWYRQDPGLGLRLIYFSYDVKMKEKGDIPEGYSVSREKKERFSLILESASTNQTSMYLCASRHRDRENQPQHFGDGTRLSIL.

The chain employs TRBV29-1 and TRBJ2-5, with a tentative D call TRBD1 (6 bases). V was shortened by 6 bases and J by 5 bases, with 16 bases between the two germline ends. This CDR3 contains 13 residues. CDR1 and CDR2 (germline): SQVTM, ANQGSEA. Here the CDR3 DNA reads TGCAGCGTCCTAGCAGGGGCAATGGAGACCCAGTACTTC. Its protein product is CSVLAGAMETQYF.

The chain carries TRBV29-1 and TRBJ1-1; TRBD1 is a possible D gene (5 bases). Deletions cut 5 bases from V and 7 bases from J, with 11 bases between. The CDR3 has 11 residues. Germline V gives CDR1 SQVTM, CDR2 ANQGSEA. In nucleotides, the CDR3 is TGCAGCGTTAGGACGGACATTGAAGCTTTCTTT. Translation gives CSVRTDIEAFF. Full variable domain (outside the CDR3, taken from reference TRBV29-1 and TRBJ1-1): SAVISQKPSRDICQRGTSLTIQCQVDSQVTMMFWYRQQPGQSLTLIATANQGSEATYESGFVIDKFPISRPNLTFSTLTVSNMSPEDSSIYLCSVRTDIEAFFGQGTRLTVV.

The V gene is TRBV7-2, the J gene TRBJ2-3; 7 bases are a match to TRBD1. CDR3 length equals 16 residues. The germline V gene encodes CDR1 SGHTA and CDR2 FQGNSA. Trimming at V came to 1 base and at J to 8 bases, leaving 12 bases not matched to a gene. The CDR3 loop reads CASSLDRGQRMSTQYF. CDR3 nucleotide sequence: TGTGCCAGCAGCTTAGACAGGGGCCAGAGAATGAGTACGCAGTATTTT.

The V and J genes are TRBV19 and TRBJ1-4, with D maybe TRBD1 (5 bases). Trimming shortened V by 4 bases and J by 10 bases, and 19 bases separated the two germline ends. CDR3 length equals 15 residues. The germline V gene encodes CDR1 LNHDA and CDR2 SQIVND (reference sequence). As DNA, the CDR3 is TGTGCCAGTAGTACTTTGGCTGGGGCGGTTGGAAAACTGTTTTTT. Amino acid sequence: CASSTLAGAVGKLFF.

This clone was seen more than once but under ten times. The CDR3 DNA reads as TGTGCCAGCAGTCCCCAAAGAGTCGAGACCCAGTACTTC. The encoded protein is CASSPQRVETQYF. The V gene is TRBV6-2 or TRBV6-3, the J gene TRBJ2-5; no firm D call. V lost 5 bases, J lost 5 bases, and 12 bases lay in between. The CDR3 sequence is 13 residues long. CDR1 and CDR2 from the germline V gene are MNHEY and SVGEGT.

This clone was recorded only once. This chain joins TRBV12-5 and TRBJ2-5; D gene uncertain. The V end lost 6 bases, the J end lost 5 bases, and 10 bases lay between the germline ends. Germline V gene lookup returns CDR1 LGHNT and CDR2 FRNRAP. CDR3 length equals 12 residues. The CDR3 here is CASGHSGETQYF. CDR3 nucleotide sequence: TGTGCTAGTGGCCACAGTGGGGAGACCCAGTACTTC.